This T cell receptor (beta chain) was identified during a study of CD8 T cells in Susac syndrome. Broader study findings: The CD4+ T cell repertoires, which came from Susac syndrome patients, showed no sign of clonal expansion.

CD8+ and CD4+ T cells from blood underwent TCR beta sequencing, which was carried out in a high-throughput format. Negative isolation was used for CD8+ and CD4+ T cells, and FACS enrichment was applied to TEMRA cells. This clonotype was seen only once. Antigen specificity is unknown. Per germline, CDR1 SEHNR and CDR2 FQNEAQ (reference sequence). Trimming shortened V by 5 bases and J by 6 bases, and 23 bases separated the two germline ends. The length of the CDR3 is 17 residues. RNA totalling about 0.45 to 1 ug underwent reverse transcription with random hexamers. By means of immunoSEQ multiplex PCR, TCR beta CDR3 spanning 54 Vbeta and 13 Jbeta underwent amplification. TCRdb analysed the immunoSEQ multiplex PCR reads with MiXCR anew, one entry per CDR3 protein. The sample shows about 210,000 distinct CDR3 sequences, about 94% of them seen only once.

J is TRBJ2-1 and V is TRBV7-9; the D gene is possibly TRBD1 (6 bases). This sequence was found in a human donor with Susac syndrome. The sample was CD4+ T cells from PBMCs. CDR3 DNA: TGTGCCAGCAGCCCGCGGACAGCCTCGGGGTTTCGCAATGAGCAGTTCTTC. Translation: CASSPRTASGFRNEQFF.